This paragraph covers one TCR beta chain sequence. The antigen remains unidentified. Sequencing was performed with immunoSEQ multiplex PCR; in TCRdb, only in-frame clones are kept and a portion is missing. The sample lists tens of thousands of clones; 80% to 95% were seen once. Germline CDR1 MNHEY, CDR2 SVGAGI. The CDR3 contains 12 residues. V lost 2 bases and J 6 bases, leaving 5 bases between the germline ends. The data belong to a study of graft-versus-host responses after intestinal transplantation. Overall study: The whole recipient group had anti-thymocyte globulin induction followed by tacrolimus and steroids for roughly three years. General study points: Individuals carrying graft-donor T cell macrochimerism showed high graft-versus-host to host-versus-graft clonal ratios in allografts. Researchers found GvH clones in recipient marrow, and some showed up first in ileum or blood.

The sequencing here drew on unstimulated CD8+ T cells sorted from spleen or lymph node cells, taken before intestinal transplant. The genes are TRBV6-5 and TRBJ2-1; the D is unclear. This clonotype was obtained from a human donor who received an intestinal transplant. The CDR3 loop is CASSYESNEQFF. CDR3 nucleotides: TGTGCCAGCAGTTACGAGAGCAATGAGCAGTTCTTC.